The rows below give T cell receptor beta chains drawn from one sample of a study of T-cell memory formation after mild COVID-19. TCRdb ran MiXCR on the 5' RACE reads and lists one entry per CDR3 protein. The sample has about 390,000 distinct CDR3 sequences, around a sixth seen once. Sample: PBMCs or a T cell subset sorted from them (not recorded which). The receptors originated from a man in his late teens or twenties who had mild COVID-19 (a few samples of this study predate the infection). Cell type and time point are not known. Both conserved end residues are part of each CDR3. The order of the fields is J gene, V gene, CDR3 protein.

TRBJ2-3 | TRBV18 | CASSPWRLTSGGAADTQYF
TRBJ1-1 | TRBV25-1 | CASGMPNTEAFF
TRBJ2-3 | TRBV2 | CASSDWGDGDTQYF
TRBJ2-3 | TRBV24-1 | CATSDGGPGDTQYF
TRBJ1-6 | TRBV6-6 | CASSYSIREDSPLHF
TRBJ2-7 | TRBV5-1 | CASSRTGSSSYEQYF
TRBJ2-5 | TRBV4-2 | CASSQEFLQETQYF
TRBJ2-3 | TRBV5-1 | CASSLALDPTDTQYF
TRBJ1-6 | TRBV19 | CASSIVSGPTNSPLHF
TRBJ2-1 | TRBV27 | CASRPRDRFNNEQFF
TRBJ2-3 | TRBV12-3/TRBV12-4 | CASSLVQKAPDTQYF
TRBJ2-1 | TRBV5-1 | CASSPTGGAYNEQFF
TRBJ1-6 | TRBV19 | CASSRELRGYNSPLHF
TRBJ2-2 | TRBV7-2 | CASRLDRVTGELFF
TRBJ2-5 | TRBV12-3/TRBV12-4 | CASSDLGQETQYF
TRBJ1-1 | TRBV7-6 | CASKPLDLRAEAFF
TRBJ1-2 | TRBV4-1 | CASSHDSYYGYTF
TRBJ2-7 | TRBV10-3 | CAIGGQPSYEQYF
TRBJ1-1 | TRBV4-3 | CASSQDREADAFF
TRBJ2-2 | TRBV2 | CACSGTKSHTGELFF
TRBJ2-5 | TRBV27 | CASSSRRTPIEETQYF
TRBJ2-7 | TRBV4-1 | CASSHGSAYEQYF
TRBJ2-7 | TRBV5-1 | CASGTEGLNYEQYF
TRBJ2-3 | TRBV19 | CASSIGGDTQYF
TRBJ2-7 | TRBV5-1 | CASSLEDNQEQYF
TRBJ1-2 | TRBV5-1 | CASSWNPHREDYGYTF
TRBJ1-2 | TRBV5-1 | CASSTGQGIGAYGYTF
TRBJ2-5 | TRBV5-4 | CASSIAVKETQYF
TRBJ2-3 | TRBV5-1 | CASSLGPYYTDTQYF
TRBJ2-2 | TRBV4-2 | CASSRDKLNTGELFF
TRBJ1-1 | TRBV24-1 | CATSDWGSTEAFF
TRBJ2-1 | TRBV6-2/TRBV6-3 | CASSYPARLAGGFYEQFF
TRBJ2-5 | TRBV7-6 | CASKSGQRETQYF